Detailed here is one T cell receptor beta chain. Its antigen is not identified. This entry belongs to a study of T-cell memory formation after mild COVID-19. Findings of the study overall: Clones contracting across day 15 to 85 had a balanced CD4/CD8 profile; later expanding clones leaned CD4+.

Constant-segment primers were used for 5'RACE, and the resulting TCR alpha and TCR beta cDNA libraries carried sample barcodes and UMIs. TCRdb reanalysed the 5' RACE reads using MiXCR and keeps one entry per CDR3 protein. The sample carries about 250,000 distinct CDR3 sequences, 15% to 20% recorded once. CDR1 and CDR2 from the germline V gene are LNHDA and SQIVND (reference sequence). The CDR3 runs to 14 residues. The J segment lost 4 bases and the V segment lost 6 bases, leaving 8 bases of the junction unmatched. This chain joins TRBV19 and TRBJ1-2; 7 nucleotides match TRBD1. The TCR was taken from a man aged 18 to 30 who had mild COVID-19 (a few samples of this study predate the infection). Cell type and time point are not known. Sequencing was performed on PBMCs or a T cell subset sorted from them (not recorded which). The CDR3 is CASSPATGSYGYTF. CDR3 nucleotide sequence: TGTGCCAGTAGCCCAGCGACAGGGAGCTATGGCTACACCTTC.